This note documents a single TCR beta chain sequence. What it recognizes is unknown. The PCR contained 60 Vbeta and 13 Jbeta primers. TCRdb's table, derived via immunoSEQ multiplex PCR, lists solely in-frame clones and lacks some. The top ten hold roughly 0.3% of the sample, which has roughly 250,000 clones, about 80% seen once. This entry comes from a study of cytomegalovirus exposure and HLA in healthy donors. Study in general: An earlier analysis identified fewer than 130 million unique TCR beta sequences in about 179 million T cells.

Overall study results and limits: Productive rates of about 87% or about 30% were seen for most TCR beta V segments in an earlier analysis. Later examination showed HLA-associated TCR beta chains had greater clonal expansion than equally common others. Prediction of most subjects' HLA-A and HLA-B alleles by TCR beta sequences was reportedly accurate.

The sequence was obtained from a girl aged 2-10 years in good health and CMV-seronegative. The specimen was PBMCs.

The CDR3 sequence is CASSQDSSGGPHEQYF. The CDR3 nucleotides are TGTGCCAGCAGCCAAGATTCTAGCGGGGGTCCACACGAGCAGTACTTC. The chain carries TRBV4-2 and TRBJ2-7; 10 bases agree with TRBD2. The V gene end was trimmed by 0 bases and the J gene end by 5 bases; junction bases not matched to a gene: 7. CDR3 length: 16 residues. The germline gives CDR1 LGHNA, CDR2 YNFKEQ.